The 26 T cell receptor beta chains below come from one sample, sequenced in a study of ipilimumab plus nivolumab after autologous stem cell transplantation. Assay used: immunoSEQ multiplex PCR; TCRdb lists only in-frame clones, some missing. The sample records about 12,000 clones, approximately 73% being singletons. This material consisted of PBMCs, taken in a trial of ipilimumab plus nivolumab as post-transplant consolidation. These receptors all stem from a male donor with diffuse large B-cell lymphoma.

The genes are TRBV18 and TRBJ1-4, with D perhaps TRBD1 (5 bases). V was shortened by 3 bases and J by 7 bases, with 12 bases between the two germline ends. The length of the CDR3 is 14 residues. Germline-derived CDR1 and CDR2 are KGHSH and LQKENI. The CDR3: CASSPSRAGEKLFF. For the CDR3, the DNA is TGTGCCAGCTCACCCTCCAGGGCAGGTGAAAAACTGTTTTTT.

This chain uses TRBV15 with TRBJ1-2; 7 positions match TRBD1. The trim removed 1 base at V and 1 base at J, leaving 6 bases unmatched. Germline V gives CDR1 LNHNV, CDR2 YYDKDF (reference sequence). The CDR3 has 16 amino acids. The CDR3 region is CATSRAGTDINYGYTF. The DNA for the CDR3 is TGTGCCACCAGCAGAGCAGGGACAGACATTAACTATGGCTACACCTTC.

The genes are TRBV5-4 and TRBJ1-1, with D uncertain. Deletions cut 0 bases from V and 1 base from J, with 10 bases between. The CDR3 is 15 amino acids. CDR1 is SGHNT and CDR2 is YYREEE in the germline V gene (reference sequence). CDR3 sequence reads: CASSLGEGWNTEAFF. For the CDR3, the DNA is TGTGCCAGCAGCTTGGGGGAGGGTTGGAACACTGAAGCTTTCTTT.

V is TRBV15 and J is TRBJ1-5, with D perhaps TRBD1 (5 bases). The germline V gene encodes CDR1 LNHNV and CDR2 YYDKDF (reference sequence). Trimming cost V 8 bases and J 5 bases, with 13 bases left between them. This CDR3 has 13 residues. CDR3 coding DNA: TGTGCCACCGGGACCCTTCGCGATCAGCCCCAGCATTTT. Protein product: CATGTLRDQPQHF.

This sequence joins TRBV5-8 and TRBJ1-5; no clear D. Germline assignment: CDR1 SGHTS and CDR2 YDEGEE. With 0 bases removed from V and 4 bases from J, the gap between germline ends came to 11 bases. The CDR3 covers 15 residues. The CDR3 DNA reads TGTGCCAGCAGCTTGGAAGGGCGGCTTAATCAGCCCCAGCATTTT. This gives the protein CASSLEGRLNQPQHF.

The V gene is TRBV4-2, the J gene TRBJ1-1; no definite D call. Deletions cut 0 bases from V and 1 base from J, with 12 bases between. The CDR3 totals 16 residues. Germline values: CDR1 LGHNA, CDR2 YNFKEQ. CDR3 bases: TGTGCCAGCAGCCAAGATGGCCCGATAGCGAACACTGAAGCTTTCTTT. It yields the protein CASSQDGPIANTEAFF.

This chain links TRBV5-4 with TRBJ2-5, with unresolved D. The CDR3 has 14 residues. The V and J ends lost 1 base and 4 bases respectively, with 11 bases between them. The germline V gene has CDR1 SGHNT and CDR2 YYREEE (reference sequence). CDR3 coding DNA: TGTGCCAGCAGCTTGTTGGCGACTCTAGAGACCCAGTACTTC. Translation gives CASSLLATLETQYF.

This clone is medium-sized in the sample. This chain links TRBV18 with TRBJ2-7; 7 bases line up with TRBD2. This CDR3 is built from 15 residues. The V segment lost 4 bases and the J segment 0 bases; nucleotides outside the gene matches: 6. CDR1 and CDR2 from the germline V gene are KGHSH and LQKENI. The DNA for the CDR3 is TGTGCCAGCTCACGCGGGCGGGAGAACTCCTACGAGCAGTACTTC. Residues: CASSRGRENSYEQYF.

The table lists this clone with a few counts. This chain links TRBV15 with TRBJ2-5, with unresolved D. CDR3 size: 16 residues. Germline loops: CDR1 LNHNV, CDR2 YYDKDF (reference sequence). The V end lost 0 bases, the J end lost 2 bases, and 13 bases lay between the germline ends. CDR3 coding DNA: TGTGCCACCAGCAGAGATGGTTATGGGGATCAAGAGACCCAGTACTTC. It is translated as CATSRDGYGDQETQYF.

The chain links TRBV27 to TRBJ2-5, with unresolved D. Looked up from germline, CDR1 is MNHEY and CDR2 is SMNVEV (reference sequence). The CDR3 is made up of 13 amino acids. The V and J ends lost 5 bases and 5 bases respectively, with 12 bases between them. CDR3 sequence (DNA): TGTGCCAGCAGTCCGAATTTTGGGGAGACCCAGTACTTC. Its translation is CASSPNFGETQYF.

This chain connects TRBV5-1 to TRBJ2-3, with 11 positions matching TRBD2. Germline-derived CDR1 and CDR2 are SGHRS and YFSETQ. The CDR3 is 16 residues long. V lost 0 bases, J lost 5 bases, and 5 bases stayed unmatched. CDR3 in DNA: TGCGCCAGCAGCTTGGATAGCGGGGGGGCAGTAGATACGCAGTATTTT. It codes for CASSLDSGGAVDTQYF. The whole variable domain, filled in from reference TRBV5-1 and TRBJ2-3, reads KAGVTQTPRYLIKTRGQQVTLSCSPISGHRSVSWYQQTPGQGLQFLFEYFSETQRNKGNFPGRFSGRQFSNSRSEMNVSTLELGDSALYLCASSLDSGGAVDTQYFGPGTRLTVL.

The chain has TRBV7-6 and TRBJ2-3, with 9 bases aligning to TRBD2. J lost 1 base, V lost 8 bases, and 19 bases had no gene match. The CDR3 covers 19 residues. Germline-derived CDR1 and CDR2 are SGHVS and FNYEAQ. CDR3 DNA: TGTGCCAGCTCAGCAGGGACCAGCGGGAGGATCAGGGGCACAGATACGCAGTATTTT. This encodes CASSAGTSGRIRGTDTQYF.

The J gene is TRBJ2-3, the V gene TRBV4-3, with 8 bases that match TRBD2. The germline CDR1 and CDR2 sequences are LGHNA and YSLEER. V gave up 6 bases and J gave up 3 bases; unmatched junction bases: 8. The CDR3 covers 15 residues. The CDR3 DNA reads as TGCGCCAGCAGTACTCGGGCTAGCGGGACAGATACGCAGTATTTT. Its translation is CASSTRASGTDTQYF.

Turning to this clone: At one boundary the junction diverges from the germline segment, which might be a read error. The chain carries TRBV5-8 and TRBJ1-2; D not certain. This CDR3 is built from 10 residues. The germline CDR1 and CDR2 sequences are SGHTS and YDEGEE. The CDR3 loop reads CASSLEIVYF. DNA for the CDR3: TGTGCCAGCAGCTTGGAGATAGTTTATTTC.

The rearrangement links TRBV11-2 to TRBJ2-2, with 11 bases fitting TRBD2. Germline V lookup: CDR1 SGHAT, CDR2 FQNNGV. The V gene end was trimmed by 0 bases and the J gene end by 4 bases; junction bases not matched to a gene: 4. The CDR3 has 17 residues. CDR3 nucleotides: TGTGCCAGCAGCTTAGACCGGGGACTAGCGGCCACCGGGGAGCTGTTTTTT. It translates to CASSLDRGLAATGELFF.

This clone came up a few times. The CDR3: CASIRDPLYGYTF. The CDR3 bases are TGTGCCAGCATCAGGGACCCACTCTATGGCTACACCTTC. The gene calls are TRBV7-9 and TRBJ1-2; D may be TRBD1 (5 bases). CDR1 and CDR2 from the germline V gene are SEHNR and FQNEAQ (reference sequence). Trimming left V 7 bases short and J 4 bases short, with 13 bases between. The CDR3 consists of 13 residues.

The sample holds a few counts of this clone. The genes are TRBV10-1 and TRBJ1-1; D is possibly TRBD1 (5 bases). The CDR3 runs to 15 residues. Trimming pared 4 bases from V and 5 bases from J, leaving 17 bases between. The germline V gene has CDR1 WNHNN and CDR2 SYGVQD (reference sequence). CDR3 protein: CASSGRRGWDTEAFF. As DNA, the CDR3 is TGCGCCAGCAGTGGCCGGAGGGGTTGGGATACTGAAGCTTTCTTT.

The V gene is TRBV5-1, the J gene TRBJ2-3; 8 bases are shared with TRBD2. Germline loops: CDR1 SGHRS, CDR2 YFSETQ. V gave up 1 base and J gave up 0 bases; unmatched junction bases: 7. The CDR3 sequence is 17 residues long. CDR3 sequence: CASSLRGAGASTDTQYF. The CDR3 DNA sequence: TGCGCCAGCAGCTTGAGGGGAGCGGGGGCCAGCACAGATACGCAGTATTTT.

The V and J genes are TRBV10-2 and TRBJ2-3; maybe TRBD2 (5 bases). Germline CDR1 is WSHSY and CDR2 is SAAADI. This CDR3 contains 13 residues. The V end was cut by 5 bases, the J end by 3 bases, with 9 bases between. The CDR3 DNA reads TGCGCCAGCAGTACTAGACGAACAGATACGCAGTATTTT. Its protein is CASSTRRTDTQYF.

This clone counts as medium-sized. The gene calls are TRBV5-1 and TRBJ1-1, with 9 positions matching TRBD1. The CDR3 loop spans 14 amino acids. The germline V gene has CDR1 SGHRS and CDR2 YFSETQ. The trim removed 3 bases at V and 1 base at J, leaving 1 base unmatched. CDR3 bases: TGCGCCAGCAGCTCGGGACAGGGGAACACTGAAGCTTTCTTT. Amino acid sequence: CASSSGQGNTEAFF.

By proportion, this clone is medium-sized. The rearrangement joins TRBV4-3 to TRBJ2-3, with TRBD2 identical over 9 bases. The CDR3 sequence is 15 residues long. Germline values: CDR1 LGHNA, CDR2 YSLEER. J lost 2 bases, V lost 5 bases, and 5 bases had no gene match. CDR3 in DNA: TGCGCCAGCAGCGCGCAGCGGGGGGTCACAGATACGCAGTATTTT. This codes for CASSAQRGVTDTQYF.

This clone was found once. This chain links TRBV2 with TRBJ2-7, with TRBD1 matching 8 bases. Germline trimming cut 7 bases from V and 3 bases from J; bases unmatched to any gene: 5. The germline CDR1 and CDR2 sequences are SNHLY and FYNNEI. This CDR3 is built from 13 residues. CDR3 protein: CASTGQGSYEQYF. CDR3 in DNA: TGTGCCAGCACTGGACAGGGCAGCTACGAGCAGTACTTC.

By share of the sample, this clone is medium-sized. The gene calls are TRBV5-5 and TRBJ2-7; either TRBD1 or TRBD2 may fit D (5 bases each). CDR1 is SGHKS, CDR2 YYEKEE, per germline (reference sequence). The CDR3 runs to 13 residues. V lost 4 bases and J 6 bases, leaving 14 bases between the germline ends. CDR3 sequence (DNA): TGTGCCAGCAGCCCCGGGGCGACAGTCGAGCAGTACTTC. This codes for CASSPGATVEQYF.

The chain recombines TRBV5-4 with TRBJ2-5, with unresolved D. Per the germline V gene, CDR1 is SGHNT and CDR2 is YYREEE (reference sequence). This CDR3 spans 14 amino acids. Trimming took 2 bases from V and 5 from J, leaving 13 bases between them. CDR3 coding DNA: TGTGCCAGCAGCTTCCGCGCCGGGCGGGAGACCCAGTACTTC. As protein: CASSFRAGRETQYF.

This clone has only a few counts. The J gene is TRBJ2-2, the V gene TRBV5-4; tentative D call: TRBD1 (6 bases). Germline CDR1 SGHNT, CDR2 YYREEE (reference sequence). CDR3 size: 15 residues. Trimming took off 1 base at V and 7 bases at J, with 14 bases between the two ends. CDR3 sequence reads: CASSLWGRGNGELFF. CDR3 sequence (DNA): TGTGCCAGCAGCTTGTGGGGCAGGGGAAACGGGGAGCTGTTTTTT.

This chain joins TRBV11-2 and TRBJ1-6; D is unclear. The germline V gene encodes CDR1 SGHAT and CDR2 FQNNGV. The CDR3 contains 16 residues. V was shortened by 5 bases and J by 3 bases, with 14 bases between the two germline ends. The CDR3, as DNA: TGTGCCAGCAGCCCAGCGGTAGGGAACTATAATTCACCCCTCCACTTT. As protein: CASSPAVGNYNSPLHF.